A single sample gave rise to the 32 T cell receptor beta chains below, sequenced in a study of spatial heterogeneity in lung cancer. Described time point: sample taken at primary tumor resection. Tumor, nontumor lung or frozen PBMC supplied whole RNA, sequenced without sorting. TCRdb called the 5' RACE reads again in MiXCR, with one record for every CDR3 protein. The repertoire holds 10,000 to 15,000 distinct CDR3 sequences, with 3.5% to 4.5% as singletons. This sample comprised PBMCs, obtained at surgery. These receptors came from a male donor with early-stage non-small cell lung cancer.

In this sample, this clonotype turned up many times. This beta chain is an off-target read within a library intended for alpha chains, so its frequency means little. The V and J genes are TRBV10-2 and TRBJ2-3; a possible D gene is TRBD1 (5 bases). The V and J ends lost 3 bases and 2 bases respectively, with 6 bases between them. CDR3 size: 13 residues. The germline CDR1 and CDR2 sequences are WSHSY and SAAADI. The CDR3 region is CASSEQATDTQYF. The DNA for the CDR3 is TGCGCCAGCAGTGAACAGGCCACAGATACGCAGTATTTT.

This clonotype was seen repeatedly, ten times or more. The library was prepared for alpha chains; this beta chain is a stray read, so its frequency means little. The rearrangement uses TRBV6-5 and TRBJ2-7, with D possibly matching TRBD2 (6 bases). V dropped 0 bases and J dropped 3 bases, with 15 bases sitting between them. Germline V lookup: CDR1 MNHEY, CDR2 SVGAGI. This CDR3 has 16 residues. In DNA, the CDR3 is TGTGCCAGCAGTTACTCCTGGGACTTGACAAGCTACGAGCAGTACTTC. Amino acid sequence: CASSYSWDLTSYEQYF.

This clonotype was recorded at least ten times. For a library built for alpha chains, this beta chain is a stray read; little rests on its size. The genes are TRBV6-1 and TRBJ1-1; the match to TRBD1 covers 7 bases. In germline, CDR1 is MNHNS, CDR2 SASEGT. This CDR3 comprises 13 residues. With 10 bases clipped from V and 6 bases from J, the junction kept 11 bases outside the gene matches. CDR3 DNA sequence: TGTGCCACCGATCGCTACAGGGGCCCTGAAGCTTTCTTT. Protein product: CATDRYRGPEAFF.

This clonotype was recorded many times. This beta chain is a stray sequence in a library constructed for alpha chains; its clone size is not meaningful. J is TRBJ1-1 and V is TRBV4-1; D call uncertain. Deletions cut 2 bases from V and 5 bases from J, with 15 bases between. The CDR3 consists of 15 residues. Germline V gene data show CDR1 as MGHRA and CDR2 as YSYEKL. The CDR3 loop is CASSQSQVEGTEAFF. CDR3 bases: TGCGCCAGCAGCCAAAGTCAGGTGGAGGGAACTGAAGCTTTCTTT.

This clonotype was seen ten or more times. With the library built for alpha chains, this beta chain is off target and its frequency is not meaningful. This chain joins TRBV11-2 and TRBJ2-7; 10 bases are shared with TRBD1. Unmatched junction bases numbered 4, after V lost 5 bases and J lost 3 bases. This CDR3 is built from 14 residues. The germline gives CDR1 SGHAT, CDR2 FQNNGV. In DNA, the CDR3 is TGTGCCAGCAGCCCCGGACAGGGGGACTACGAGCAGTACTTC. It is translated as CASSPGQGDYEQYF.

With regard to this clonotype: This may be a read error, as it is one base from a much larger clone. This beta chain lies outside the target of a library built for alpha chains; its clone size means little. The chain recombines TRBV7-9 with TRBJ2-5; tentatively, D is TRBD2 (6 bases). CDR1 and CDR2 from the germline V gene are SEHNR and FQNEAQ (reference sequence). The CDR3 has 12 amino acids. Here the CDR3 DNA reads TGTGCCTGCAGCCCAGCGGGTCGGACCCAGTACTTC. This encodes CACSPAGRTQYF.

This clonotype was counted many times. One end of the junction does not line up with germline, which may come from a read error. This beta chain turned up in a library designed for alpha chains; as an off-target read, its abundance says little. The chain has TRBV6-6 and TRBJ1-1, with D hard to call. The CDR3 totals 10 residues. Germline V gene lookup returns CDR1 MNHNY and CDR2 SVGAGI (reference sequence). Here the CDR3 DNA reads TGTGCCAGCAGTGGCGGGGTACTGCTCTTT. The encoded protein is CASSGGVLLF.

This clonotype showed up many times. A library prepared for alpha chains yielded this beta chain as an off-target read; its size is of little meaning. This chain joins TRBV7-2 and TRBJ1-5; the D is unclear. The CDR3 has 12 residues. V was shortened by 2 bases and J by 9 bases, with 8 bases between the two germline ends. Germline CDR1 and CDR2: SGHTA and FQGNSA. The CDR3 region is CASSLFGPPQHF. CDR3 sequence (DNA): TGTGCCAGCAGCTTATTCGGCCCGCCCCAGCATTTT.

As to this clonotype: Since it is a stray read in a library aimed at alpha chains, this beta chain has a size that is not meaningful. The chain uses TRBV28 and TRBJ1-5; D possibly corresponds to TRBD1 (6 bases). The CDR3 is 15 amino acids. Germline loops: CDR1 MDHEN, CDR2 SYDVKM. V was pared by 6 bases and J by 0 bases, with 12 bases between. The CDR3 DNA reads TGTGCCAGCAGAGCCGACAGGCTTAGCAATCAGCCCCAGCATTTT. Protein: CASRADRLSNQPQHF. The full variable domain, in which reference TRBV28 and TRBJ1-5 provide the parts outside the CDR3, is DVKVTQSSRYLVKRTGEKVFLECVQDMDHENMFWYRQDPGLGLRLIYFSYDVKMKEKGDIPEGYSVSREKKERFSLILESASTNQTSMYLCASRADRLSNQPQHFGDGTRLSIL.

Notes on this clonotype: As an off-target read in a library built for alpha chains, this beta chain has a frequency of little significance. V gene TRBV6-5 combines with J gene TRBJ2-7, with a tentative D call TRBD2 (5 bases). CDR3 size: 15 residues. Trimming cost V 0 bases and J 6 bases, with 15 bases left between them. In germline, CDR1 is MNHEY, CDR2 SVGAGI. The CDR3 DNA is TGTGCCAGCAGTTACTCGATTTCGGGATCTGGCGAGCAGTACTTC. Protein sequence: CASSYSISGSGEQYF.

Many counts were recorded for this clonotype. This beta chain came through as a stray read in a library set up for alpha chains, and its size says little. The V gene is TRBV27, the J gene TRBJ2-7; 11 bases line up with TRBD1. CDR1 and CDR2 (germline): MNHEY, SMNVEV (reference sequence). With 4 bases clipped from V and 3 bases from J, the junction kept 2 bases outside the gene matches. CDR3 length: 14 amino acids. CDR3 in DNA: TGTGCCAGCAGTTCTGGGACAGGGGGCTACGAGCAGTACTTC. It is translated as CASSSGTGGYEQYF.

Many counts were recorded for this clonotype. This beta chain turned up in a library designed for alpha chains; as an off-target read, its abundance says little. The rearrangement uses TRBV4-3 and TRBJ2-7; no definite D call. Germline loops: CDR1 LGHNA, CDR2 YSLEER. This CDR3 spans 14 amino acids. The ends were cut back, 0 bases at V and 3 bases at J, with 9 bases in the middle. CDR3 region: CASSQEAGFYEQYF. The CDR3 DNA reads as TGCGCCAGCAGCCAAGAAGCCGGGTTCTACGAGCAGTACTTC.

There are many counts of this clonotype. This beta chain is a stray sequence in a library constructed for alpha chains; its clone size is not meaningful. This chain uses TRBV5-1 with TRBJ1-4; D gene ambiguous. Germline lookup yields CDR1 SGHRS and CDR2 YFSETQ. Trimming took off 0 bases at V and 8 bases at J, with 5 bases between the two ends. This CDR3 region has 12 residues. CDR3 in amino acids: CASSLEDEKLFF. As DNA, the CDR3 is TGCGCCAGCAGCTTGGAGGACGAAAAACTGTTTTTT.

This clonotype was counted ten times or more. The library was prepared for alpha chains; this beta chain is a stray read, so its frequency means little. The CDR3 reads CASSYGGRDYEQYF. CDR3 nucleotides: TGTGCCAGCAGTTACGGCGGGAGGGACTACGAGCAGTACTTC. This chain uses TRBV6-5 with TRBJ2-7, with 9 bases aligning to TRBD2. The J segment lost 3 bases and the V segment lost 2 bases, leaving 2 bases of the junction unmatched. Per the germline V gene, CDR1 is MNHEY and CDR2 is SVGAGI. The CDR3 covers 14 residues.

This clonotype has ten or more counts. As an off-target read in a library built for alpha chains, this beta chain has a frequency of little significance. J is TRBJ2-5 and V is TRBV28; D gene ambiguous. CDR1 and CDR2 from the germline V gene are MDHEN and SYDVKM. Trimming left V 5 bases short and J 0 bases short, with 10 bases between. The CDR3 runs to 14 residues. The CDR3 here is CASSPAQNQETQYF. The CDR3 nucleotides are TGTGCCAGCAGTCCGGCGCAGAACCAAGAGACCCAGTACTTC.

In its sample, this clonotype was seen many times. The library was built for alpha chains, so this beta chain is an off-target read and its size means little. This chain uses TRBV7-8 with TRBJ1-3, with D possibly TRBD1 on 5 matching bases. This CDR3 region has 16 residues. Trimming took 4 bases from V and 8 from J, leaving 21 bases between them. Germline CDR1 reads SGHVS; CDR2 reads FQNEAQ. This CDR3 is CASSSRTRGGSYTIYF. The CDR3 coding sequence is TGTGCCAGCAGCTCGCGGACCCGGGGCGGGAGTTACACCATATATTTT.

This clonotype has a count of ten or more. Within a library made for alpha chains, this beta chain is off target, and its count is uninformative. The chain recombines TRBV6-2 or TRBV6-3 with TRBJ2-7; 8 bases match TRBD2. The CDR3 sequence is 14 residues long. The V gene end was trimmed by 5 bases and the J gene end by 1 base; junction bases not matched to a gene: 4. Germline assignment: CDR1 MNHEY and CDR2 SVGEGT. CDR3 DNA: TGTGCCAGCAGTCCACTAGCGGATTCCTACGAGCAGTACTTC. This codes for CASSPLADSYEQYF.

Ten or more counts support this clonotype. In a library made to pick up alpha chains, this beta chain is a stray read with a size that means little. This rearrangement joins TRBV6-2 or TRBV6-3 to TRBJ2-2, with TRBD2 as a possible D gene (5 bases). The CDR3 spans 15 residues. With 2 bases removed from V and 4 bases from J, the gap between germline ends came to 11 bases. Germline-derived CDR1 and CDR2 are MNHEY and SVGEGT. The CDR3 nucleotides are TGTGCCAGCAGTTACCAGACTACGTTCACCGGGGAGCTGTTTTTT. Translated: CASSYQTTFTGELFF.

In this sample, this clonotype turned up many times. Because this beta chain is a stray read in a library intended to capture alpha chains, its abundance should not be given much weight. The chain is built from TRBV3-1 and TRBJ2-7; no clear D. The germline V and J ends were trimmed by 1 base and 0 bases, with 7 bases remaining between them. CDR1 is LGHDT and CDR2 is YNNKEL in the germline V gene (reference sequence). CDR3 length: 14 residues. The CDR3 DNA is TGTGCCAGCAGCCAAGGTGCGATCTCCTACGAGCAGTACTTC. It is translated as CASSQGAISYEQYF.

This clonotype came up many times. This beta chain is a stray read from a library made for alpha chains; its abundance is not meaningful. The V and J genes are TRBV28 and TRBJ2-7; TRBD1 might be the D (7 bases). This CDR3 has 16 residues. Germline V gives CDR1 MDHEN, CDR2 SYDVKM. Deletions cut 4 bases from V and 4 bases from J, with 20 bases between. The CDR3 reads CASSSPLRGAGYEQYF. CDR3 coding DNA: TGTGCCAGCAGTTCGCCACTCAGGGGGGCGGGATACGAGCAGTACTTC.

This clonotype was detected many times. This beta chain was picked up by a library intended for alpha chains and is off target, so its count carries little meaning. The rearrangement links TRBV9 to TRBJ2-3; TRBD1 might be the D (5 bases). The V end lost 2 bases, the J end lost 4 bases, and 17 bases lay between the germline ends. This CDR3 spans 16 amino acids. Germline CDR1 is SGDLS and CDR2 is YYNGEE. The CDR3 sequence is CASSVDTTRLADTQYF. The CDR3, as DNA: TGTGCCAGCAGCGTGGACACCACCCGTCTCGCAGATACGCAGTATTTT.

This clonotype appeared many times. This beta chain slipped into a library made for alpha chains as a stray read, so its size is not meaningful. The J gene is TRBJ2-5, the V gene TRBV7-9; 9 bases are a match to TRBD2. CDR1 and CDR2 (germline): SEHNR, FQNEAQ (reference sequence). V was pared by 5 bases and J by 3 bases, with 7 bases of the junction left unmatched. The CDR3 sequence is 15 residues long. The CDR3: CASSQGLAQEETQYF. CDR3 DNA sequence: TGTGCCAGCAGCCAAGGACTAGCGCAAGAAGAGACCCAGTACTTC.

Ten or more counts support this clonotype. With the library built for alpha chains, this beta chain is off target and its frequency is not meaningful. CDR3 sequence reads: CASSPTGTQETQYF. CDR3 bases: TGCGCCAGCAGCCCTACAGGAACCCAAGAGACCCAGTACTTC. The chain links TRBV4-1 to TRBJ2-5; D may be TRBD1 (5 bases). The germline gives CDR1 MGHRA, CDR2 YSYEKL. Between the trimmed V and J ends, which lost 4 bases and 1 base, there was a span of 10 bases. This CDR3 is 14 amino acids long.

The table lists this clonotype with many counts. This beta chain is a stray sequence in a library constructed for alpha chains; its clone size is not meaningful. The genes are TRBV5-1 and TRBJ2-3; 7 positions agree with TRBD1. Germline values: CDR1 SGHRS, CDR2 YFSETQ. V shed 3 bases, J shed 2 bases, and the junction held 3 bases outside the gene matches. This CDR3 contains 14 residues. CDR3 sequence (DNA): TGCGCCAGCAGCTCGGGACAGATCACAGATACGCAGTATTTT. This codes for CASSSGQITDTQYF.

In its sample, this clonotype was seen many times. The library was built for alpha chains, so this beta chain is an off-target read and its size means little. The chain uses TRBV5-6 and TRBJ2-7; TRBD1 matches 9 bases. The CDR3 contains 14 residues. V was clipped by 4 bases and J by 6 bases; unmatched bases: 8. Per the germline V gene, CDR1 is SGHDT and CDR2 is YYEEEE. CDR3 nucleotide sequence: TGTGCCAGCAGCCTCGACAGGGGGTCCCTCGAGCAGTACTTC. This gives the protein CASSLDRGSLEQYF.

This clonotype has ten or more counts. This beta chain turned up in a library designed for alpha chains; as an off-target read, its abundance says little. This chain links TRBV29-1 with TRBJ1-1, with 11 bases fitting TRBD1. This CDR3 is built from 13 residues. Germline values: CDR1 SQVTM, CDR2 ANQGSEA. V lost 6 bases, J lost 5 bases, and 5 bases stayed unmatched. The DNA for the CDR3 is TGCAGCGTCGAGGACAGGGGGCTAACTGAAGCTTTCTTT. Encoded protein: CSVEDRGLTEAFF.

This clonotype was found many times. For a library built for alpha chains, this beta chain is a stray read; little rests on its size. This chain uses TRBV11-2 with TRBJ1-1; 7 bases agree with TRBD1. The CDR3 spans 14 residues. Per germline, CDR1 SGHAT and CDR2 FQNNGV. V was pared by 0 bases and J by 10 bases, with 8 bases of the junction left unmatched. DNA for the CDR3: TGTGCCAGCAGCTTAGAAACAGGGGCTGGGACAGCTTTCTTT. As protein: CASSLETGAGTAFF.

This clonotype occurred many times. Found in a library prepared for alpha chains, this beta chain is an off-target read, and its abundance has little meaning. The V call is TRBV13, the J call TRBJ2-7; D is perhaps TRBD1 (6 bases). Trimming removed 5 bases at V and 1 base at J, with 12 bases between. Germline values: CDR1 PRHDT, CDR2 FYEKMQ (reference sequence). The CDR3 length is 14 residues. CDR3 loop: CASSAQGWSYEQYF. CDR3 nucleotides: TGTGCCAGCAGCGCCCAGGGGTGGTCCTACGAGCAGTACTTC.

On this clonotype: The size of this beta chain means little, since it is a stray read in a library made for alpha chains. The chain couples TRBV20-1 to TRBJ2-7, with TRBD2 matching over 8 bases. This CDR3 contains 13 residues. Trimming removed 4 bases from V and 1 base from J; junction bases left unmatched: 3. The V gene's germline CDR1 is DFQATT and CDR2 SNEGSKA (reference sequence). This chain's CDR3 is CSAIGGVSYEQYF. DNA of the CDR3: TGCAGTGCTATCGGGGGGGTTTCCTACGAGCAGTACTTC.

This clonotype was seen repeatedly, ten times or more. This beta chain turned up in a library designed for alpha chains; as an off-target read, its abundance says little. This chain joins TRBV20-1 and TRBJ2-5; 8 bases line up with TRBD2. The CDR3 is 15 residues long. Germline V lookup: CDR1 DFQATT, CDR2 SNEGSKA (reference sequence). V dropped 4 bases and J dropped 1; count of bases not matched to a gene: 8. The CDR3 sequence: CSANLAGRTQETQYF. CDR3 nucleotide sequence: TGCAGTGCTAACCTAGCGGGCCGAACCCAAGAGACCCAGTACTTC.

In its sample, this clonotype was seen many times. This beta chain is a stray sequence in a library constructed for alpha chains; its clone size is not meaningful. The V call is TRBV21-1, the J call TRBJ2-1. TRBV21-1 is flagged as a pseudogene. There are 11 residues in the CDR3. In nucleotides, the CDR3 is TGTGCCAGCAGCAGGCGTAATGAGCAGTTCTTC. This encodes CASSRRNEQFF.

This clonotype was recorded a few times. Germline is not matched at one junction end, which may reflect a read error. This beta chain is an unintended read in a library built for alpha chains; its size means little. V gene TRBV27 combines with J gene TRBJ2-5; D might be TRBD2 (5 bases). From germline, CDR1 is MNHEY and CDR2 SMNVEV (reference sequence). The CDR3 is made up of 12 amino acids. The CDR3 is CASGGLQEIQYF. The CDR3 DNA reads TGTGCCAGCGGAGGCCTCCAAGAGATCCAGTACTTC.